One sample yielded the 32 T cell receptor beta chains listed below, sequenced in a study of CD8 T cells in ankylosing spondylitis. TCRdb passed the 5' RACE reads through MiXCR, listing each CDR3 protein once. The sample includes about 250,000 distinct CDR3 sequences, about 10% seen only once; the top ten take 2.6%. The specimen was blood, either unsorted or a sorted T cell fraction (not recorded which). The source is a male donor with ankylosing spondylitis or in good health (not recorded which).

The sample holds a few counts of this clonotype. The chain has TRBV7-2 and TRBJ2-7; tentative D call: TRBD2 (5 bases). The germline CDR1 and CDR2 sequences are SGHTA and FQGNSA. The CDR3 has 13 amino acids. The V and J ends lost 5 bases and 6 bases respectively, with 14 bases between them. DNA for the CDR3: TGTGCCAGCAGCGGTACTAGTTTAGGCGAGCAGTACTTC. Translating it yields CASSGTSLGEQYF.

V gene TRBV5-1 combines with J gene TRBJ1-6; tentative D call: TRBD1 (6 bases). Trimming stripped 2 bases from V and 8 bases from J, with 17 bases between. Germline V gene data show CDR1 as SGHRS and CDR2 as YFSETQ. CDR3 size: 16 residues. The CDR3, as DNA: TGCGCCAGCAGCTTACAGGGCCCTCTTGGGGATTCACCCCTCCACTTT. Protein sequence: CASSLQGPLGDSPLHF.

This clonotype occurred many times. DNA of the CDR3: TGTGCCAGCAGTTTACGTCCAGCGGGAGTCACCGGGGAGCTGTTTTTT. Translating gives CASSLRPAGVTGELFF. The rearrangement joins TRBV12-3 or TRBV12-4 to TRBJ2-2; 8 bases line up with TRBD2. The CDR3 covers 16 residues. J was trimmed by 4 bases and V by 2 bases; bases with no gene match: 6.

This clonotype was counted a few times. This chain's CDR3 is CASSPDWEWGETDQPQHF. In nucleotides, the CDR3 is TGTGCCAGCAGTCCCGACTGGGAGTGGGGTGAAACGGATCAGCCCCAGCATTTT. This chain links TRBV11-2 with TRBJ1-5, with D unresolved. Looked up from germline, CDR1 is SGHAT and CDR2 is FQNNGV. CDR3 size: 18 residues. V gave up 6 bases and J gave up 5 bases, with 26 bases separating them. Full variable domain (outside the CDR3, taken from reference TRBV11-2 and TRBJ1-5): EAGVAQSPRYKIIEKRQSVAFWCNPISGHATLYWYQQILGQGPKLLIQFQNNGVVDDSQLPKDRFSAERLKGVDSTLKIQPAKLEDSAVYLCASSPDWEWGETDQPQHFGDGTRLSIL.

Many counts were recorded for this clonotype. CDR3 nucleotides: TGTGCCAGCAGCCAAGTCGGGGGGTACTACAATGAGCAGTTCTTC. This codes for CASSQVGGYYNEQFF. The rearrangement uses TRBV3-1 and TRBJ2-1; TRBD2 agrees at 7 bases. The CDR3 has 15 amino acids. Trimming took 1 base from V and 3 from J; bases not matched to a gene: 3. Germline CDR1 LGHDT, CDR2 YNNKEL (reference sequence).

In its sample, this clonotype was seen many times. The rearrangement joins TRBV30 to TRBJ1-2; D unclear. CDR3 length equals 12 residues. Germline V gene lookup returns CDR1 GTSNPN and CDR2 SVGIG (reference sequence). V lost 3 bases, J lost 4 bases, and 9 bases lay in between. In DNA, the CDR3 is TGTGCCTGGAGGGATAACAGCTATGGCTACACCTTC. Amino acid sequence: CAWRDNSYGYTF.

In its sample, this clonotype was seen many times. The rearrangement joins TRBV5-1 to TRBJ2-2; 7 nucleotides line up with TRBD2. V lost 3 bases to trimming and J lost 4 bases; unmatched junction nucleotides: 9. Looked up from germline, CDR1 is SGHRS and CDR2 is YFSETQ. This CDR3 is 16 amino acids long. As DNA, the CDR3 is TGCGCCAGCAGCTCCGGACTAGTGTCAAGCACCGGGGAGCTGTTTTTT. Translated: CASSSGLVSSTGELFF.

This clonotype was counted ten times or more. The rearrangement uses TRBV29-1 and TRBJ2-1; 9 bases align to TRBD1. Losses at the gene ends were 7 bases for V and 7 bases for J; bases not matched to a gene: 8. Germline CDR1 SQVTM, CDR2 ANQGSEA. This CDR3 spans 13 amino acids. CDR3 nucleotide sequence: TGCAGCGACGCCCCGGGACAGGGAAATGAGCAGTTCTTC. It yields the protein CSDAPGQGNEQFF.

At least ten counts were recorded for this clonotype. The chain combines TRBV28 with TRBJ2-7; tentatively, D is TRBD2 (5 bases). The CDR3 has 13 amino acids. The V gene lost 5 bases and the J gene lost 1 base, with 9 bases spanning the gap. Germline lookup yields CDR1 MDHEN and CDR2 SYDVKM. As DNA, the CDR3 is TGTGCCAGCAGTCTTGGGGAGTCCTACGAGCAGTACTTC. Its protein product is CASSLGESYEQYF.

There are many counts of this clonotype. The chain uses TRBV5-1 and TRBJ2-7; a possible D gene is TRBD1 (5 bases). Trimming shortened V by 5 bases and J by 2 bases, and 14 bases separated the two germline ends. The CDR3 covers 14 residues. Germline-derived CDR1 and CDR2 are SGHRS and YFSETQ. Here the CDR3 DNA reads TGCGCCAGCAGAGCAGGGATTATCCCCTACGAGCAGTACTTC. Amino acid sequence: CASRAGIIPYEQYF. The whole variable domain, filled in from reference TRBV5-1 and TRBJ2-7, reads KAGVTQTPRYLIKTRGQQVTLSCSPISGHRSVSWYQQTPGQGLQFLFEYFSETQRNKGNFPGRFSGRQFSNSRSEMNVSTLELGDSALYLCASRAGIIPYEQYFGPGTRLTVT.

This clonotype was counted ten times or more. V usage is TRBV20-1 and J usage is TRBJ1-1; 7 bases agree with TRBD1. The V segment lost 5 bases and the J segment 0 bases; nucleotides outside the gene matches: 9. The CDR3 is made up of 15 amino acids. In germline, CDR1 is DFQATT, CDR2 SNEGSKA (reference sequence). CDR3 residues: CSAGSSTGLNTEAFF. Written as DNA, the CDR3 is TGCAGTGCTGGGTCTTCGACAGGGCTGAACACTGAAGCTTTCTTT.

The chain carries TRBV30 and TRBJ2-6; D is uncertain. In germline, CDR1 is GTSNPN, CDR2 SVGIG (reference sequence). Trimming took 1 base from V and 12 from J, leaving 25 bases between them. The CDR3 has 17 residues. The CDR3, as DNA: TGTGCCTGGAGTGAAGTAATCCGCGTCAGTCTTATCAGCGTCCTGACTTTC. Protein product: CAWSEVIRVSLISVLTF.

This clonotype occurred many times. This chain connects TRBV2 to TRBJ2-5, with D uncertain. Germline assignment: CDR1 SNHLY and CDR2 FYNNEI. This CDR3 is 12 amino acids long. The V and J ends lost 1 base and 4 bases respectively, with 4 bases between them. The CDR3 DNA reads TGTGCCAGCAGTGAAGTCCGAGAGACCCAGTACTTC. Translation gives CASSEVRETQYF. Filled out from reference TRBV2 and TRBJ2-5, the complete variable domain reads EPEVTQTPSHQVTQMGQEVILRCVPISNHLYFYWYRQILGQKVEFLVSFYNNEISEKSEIFDDQFSVERPDGSNFTLKIRSTKLEDSAMYFCASSEVRETQYFGPGTRLLVL.

This clonotype was detected ten times or more. The chain combines TRBV12-3 or TRBV12-4 with TRBJ2-3, with a tentative D call TRBD2 (6 bases). V was clipped by 6 bases and J by 2 bases, with 15 bases between them. This CDR3 is built from 15 residues. In DNA, the CDR3 is TGTGCCAGCAGCCGTCGGGAGACGGCCACAGATACGCAGTATTTT. Amino acids: CASSRRETATDTQYF.

Details on this clonotype: Since a much larger clone is just one base distant, this may be a read error. The chain uses TRBV20-1 and TRBJ2-3; TRBD2 agrees at 7 bases. Per germline, CDR1 DFQATT and CDR2 SNEGSKA (reference sequence). The CDR3 extends over 14 amino acids. Here the CDR3 reads CNARFGGGKTTQYF. CDR3 nucleotide sequence: TGCAATGCTAGATTTGGGGGAGGGAAGACTACGCAGTATTTT.

The chain has TRBV4-1 and TRBJ2-3; D possibly corresponds to TRBD2 (5 bases). This CDR3 spans 15 amino acids. Trimming left V 1 base short and J 4 bases short, with 12 bases between. CDR1 and CDR2 (germline): MGHRA, YSYEKL. CDR3 nucleotides: TGCGCCAGCAGCCAAGCTTTGCCTAGCTCAGATACGCAGTATTTT. It specifies CASSQALPSSDTQYF.

The V call is TRBV7-2, the J call TRBJ2-4; D is ambiguous. V was clipped by 1 base and J by 0 bases, with 7 bases between them. This CDR3 has 15 residues. Per germline, CDR1 SGHTA and CDR2 FQGNSA. The CDR3 reads CASSLVTIAKNIQYF. CDR3 bases: TGTGCCAGCAGCTTAGTGACGATAGCCAAAAACATTCAGTACTTC.

This clonotype was seen a handful of times. The V and J genes are TRBV7-9 and TRBJ1-1, with a tentative D call TRBD1 (5 bases). Germline CDR1 and CDR2: SEHNR and FQNEAQ (reference sequence). The V gene lost 3 bases and the J gene lost 0 bases, with 11 bases spanning the gap. There are 15 residues in the CDR3. CDR3 region: CASSFSGTVNTEAFF. The CDR3, as DNA: TGTGCCAGCAGCTTTTCCGGGACGGTGAACACTGAAGCTTTCTTT.

This clonotype was seen more than once but under ten times. The V and J genes are TRBV30 and TRBJ1-1; D is ambiguous. Per the germline V gene, CDR1 is GTSNPN and CDR2 is SVGIG (reference sequence). Trimming removed 2 bases at V and 6 bases at J, with 13 bases between. CDR3 length: 13 residues. The CDR3 bases are TGTGCCTGGAGTCCCCGGGAAAGTTCTGAAGCTTTCTTT. Amino acid sequence: CAWSPRESSEAFF.

This clonotype has at least ten counts. The genes are TRBV5-6 and TRBJ2-3; 9 bases match TRBD2. In germline, CDR1 is SGHDT, CDR2 YYEEEE. V lost 5 bases to trimming and J lost 5 bases; unmatched junction nucleotides: 6. The CDR3 is 14 residues long. CDR3 residues: CASRKGLAKDTQYF. For the CDR3, the DNA is TGTGCCAGCAGAAAGGGACTAGCTAAAGATACGCAGTATTTT.

This clonotype was picked up many times. This chain links TRBV20-1 with TRBJ2-4; D unresolved. Trimming removed 4 bases from V and 1 base from J, with 11 bases in between. This CDR3 is 14 amino acids long. The germline gives CDR1 DFQATT, CDR2 SNEGSKA (reference sequence). The CDR3 nucleotides read TGCAGTGCTAAAAAAGGAGCGGCCAAAAACATTCAGTACTTC. Translating gives CSAKKGAAKNIQYF.

This clonotype has a count of ten or more. The chain uses TRBV20-1 and TRBJ2-5; D perhaps matches TRBD2 (5 bases). The V gene's germline CDR1 is DFQATT and CDR2 SNEGSKA (reference sequence). Trimming left V 1 base short and J 4 bases short, with 13 bases between. This CDR3 is built from 14 residues. The CDR3 here is CSARALDSLETQYF. The CDR3 nucleotides read TGCAGTGCTAGAGCTTTGGACTCTTTAGAGACCCAGTACTTC.

This clonotype came up many times. The V call is TRBV5-1, the J call TRBJ1-3; 7 bases fit TRBD1. CDR1 SGHRS and CDR2 YFSETQ come from the germline V gene. CDR3 length: 16 amino acids. V lost 7 bases and J lost 0; bases outside the gene matches: 10. The CDR3 DNA reads as TGCGCCAGCCGGGGTGGGACAGCTGACTCTGGAAACACCATATATTTT. This encodes CASRGGTADSGNTIYF.

The genes are TRBV12-3 or TRBV12-4 and TRBJ1-4; 7 nucleotides agree with TRBD1. The CDR3 has 15 residues. Trimming took 6 bases from V and 4 from J; bases not matched to a gene: 8. The DNA of the CDR3 is TGTGCCAGCAGCAAAAAGGGGGCGGGTAATGAAAAACTGTTTTTT. This codes for CASSKKGAGNEKLFF.

There are many counts of this clonotype. The CDR3 bases are TGTGCCAGCAGCCAGGACAGGTATAATTCACCCCTCCACTTT. Amino acids: CASSQDRYNSPLHF. V and J are TRBV3-1 and TRBJ1-6; 7 nucleotides line up with TRBD1. Unmatched junction bases numbered 0, after V lost 3 bases and J lost 4 bases. Germline CDR1 reads LGHDT; CDR2 reads YNNKEL (reference sequence). CDR3 length: 14 residues.

This clonotype was recorded many times. Here the CDR3 reads CASSFWAAYNEQFF. CDR3 sequence (DNA): TGTGCCAGCAGCTTTTGGGCAGCTTACAATGAGCAGTTCTTC. The chain joins TRBV7-9 to TRBJ2-1; D gene uncertain. The germline CDR1 and CDR2 sequences are SEHNR and FQNEAQ (reference sequence). Trimming removed 3 bases from V and 4 bases from J, with 10 bases in between. There are 14 residues in the CDR3.

V usage is TRBV11-1 and J usage is TRBJ1-1, with unresolved D. This CDR3 region has 16 residues. CDR1 is SGHAT and CDR2 is FQDESV in the germline V gene (reference sequence). Trimming cost V 2 bases and J 0 bases, with 13 bases left between them. CDR3 sequence (DNA): TGTGCCAGCAGCTTACCGACTCAAGCCATGAACACTGAAGCTTTCTTT. Its protein is CASSLPTQAMNTEAFF.

This clonotype was counted ten times or more. The chain is built from TRBV5-1 and TRBJ2-5, with TRBD2 matching over 10 bases. The CDR3 loop spans 16 amino acids. The germline CDR1 and CDR2 sequences are SGHRS and YFSETQ. V gave up 0 bases and J gave up 3 bases; unmatched junction bases: 5. The CDR3 nucleotides read TGCGCCAGCAGCTTGGCCGGGACTAGCGCTAAAGAGACCCAGTACTTC. This gives the protein CASSLAGTSAKETQYF.

This clonotype was found many times. V is TRBV12-3 or TRBV12-4 and J is TRBJ1-5, with 8 bases fitting TRBD1. V gave up 7 bases and J gave up 3 bases; unmatched junction bases: 11. The CDR3 is made up of 16 amino acids. As DNA, the CDR3 is TGTGCCAGCATGTGGGTCGGGACAGGCCTCAATCAGCCCCAGCATTTT. This encodes CASMWVGTGLNQPQHF.

This clonotype was counted at least ten times. The rearrangement joins TRBV2 to TRBJ2-3, with D possibly TRBD2 on 5 matching bases. The CDR3 loop spans 13 amino acids. The germline gives CDR1 SNHLY, CDR2 FYNNEI. Trimming removed 8 bases from V and 5 bases from J, with 14 bases in between. CDR3 sequence (DNA): TGTGCCAGCGGTTCCCGAGGAGGAGATACGCAGTATTTT. It yields the protein CASGSRGGDTQYF.

This clonotype was observed at least ten times. The chain has TRBV5-1 and TRBJ1-5, with 7 bases identical to TRBD1. The junction had 5 bases not matched to a gene; V was cut back by 4 bases and J by 4 bases. The CDR3 is 14 residues long. Germline V gene data show CDR1 as SGHRS and CDR2 as YFSETQ. The CDR3 loop is CASSPGTANQPQHF. CDR3 sequence (DNA): TGCGCCAGCAGCCCCGGGACAGCGAATCAGCCCCAGCATTTT.

In this sample, this clonotype turned up many times. Sequence at one end of the junction differs from germline and may be a read error. The chain has TRBV12-3 or TRBV12-4 and TRBJ1-2; D gene unclear. The CDR3 contains 12 residues. CDR3 DNA: TGCGCCAGCAGCTTTGGGGATTATGGCTACACCTTC. Translated, it gives CASSFGDYGYTF.